This T cell receptor beta chain came from a study of T cells in Graves' hyperthyroidism and ophthalmopathy. Study context: Blood from the periphery was taken at initial diagnosis, before any treatment.

The CDR3 regions of TCR beta were amplified from RNA transcripts. The HTBI primer set served for first-round RT-PCR of the TCR CDR3. TCRdb re-derived calls from the multiplex PCR reads in MiXCR, one entry per CDR3 protein. The data show some 800,000 distinct CDR3 sequences, 35% to 40% seen once. This sequence was found in a man younger than 30 with Graves' hyperthyroidism. The specimen was blood.

The CDR3 nucleotides read TGTGCCAGCAGCTCCCATCGCCCCGGGACCTCTAGACGAGAGACCCAGTACTTC. Translation gives CASSSHRPGTSRRETQYF. V is TRBV7-8 and J is TRBJ2-5; D might be TRBD1 or TRBD2, each matching 5 bases. Germline-derived CDR1 and CDR2 are SGHVS and FQNEAQ. Trimming took off 4 bases at V and 4 bases at J, with 25 bases between the two ends. The CDR3 covers 18 residues.